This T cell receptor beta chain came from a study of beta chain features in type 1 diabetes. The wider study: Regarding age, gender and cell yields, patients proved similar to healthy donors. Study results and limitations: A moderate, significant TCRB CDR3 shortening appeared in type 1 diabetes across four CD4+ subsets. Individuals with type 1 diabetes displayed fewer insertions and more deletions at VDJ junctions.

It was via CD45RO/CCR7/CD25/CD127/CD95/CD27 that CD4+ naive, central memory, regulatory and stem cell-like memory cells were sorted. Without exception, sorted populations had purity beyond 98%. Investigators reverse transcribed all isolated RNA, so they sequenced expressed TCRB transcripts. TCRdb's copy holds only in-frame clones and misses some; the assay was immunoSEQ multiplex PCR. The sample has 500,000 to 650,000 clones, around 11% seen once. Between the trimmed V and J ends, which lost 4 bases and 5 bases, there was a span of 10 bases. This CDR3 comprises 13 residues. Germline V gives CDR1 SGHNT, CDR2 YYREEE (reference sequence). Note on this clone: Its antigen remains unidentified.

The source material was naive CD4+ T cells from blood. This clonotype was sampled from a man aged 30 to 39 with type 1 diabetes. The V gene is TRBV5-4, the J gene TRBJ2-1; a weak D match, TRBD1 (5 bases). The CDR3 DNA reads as TGTGCCAGCAGCCCCCGACAGCACAATGAGCAGTTCTTC. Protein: CASSPRQHNEQFF. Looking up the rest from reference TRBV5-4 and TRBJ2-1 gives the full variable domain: ETGVTQSPTHLIKTRGQQVTLRCSSQSGHNTVSWYQQALGQGPQFIFQYYREEENGRGNFPPRFSGLQFPNYSSELNVNALELDDSALYLCASSPRQHNEQFFGPGTRLTVL.